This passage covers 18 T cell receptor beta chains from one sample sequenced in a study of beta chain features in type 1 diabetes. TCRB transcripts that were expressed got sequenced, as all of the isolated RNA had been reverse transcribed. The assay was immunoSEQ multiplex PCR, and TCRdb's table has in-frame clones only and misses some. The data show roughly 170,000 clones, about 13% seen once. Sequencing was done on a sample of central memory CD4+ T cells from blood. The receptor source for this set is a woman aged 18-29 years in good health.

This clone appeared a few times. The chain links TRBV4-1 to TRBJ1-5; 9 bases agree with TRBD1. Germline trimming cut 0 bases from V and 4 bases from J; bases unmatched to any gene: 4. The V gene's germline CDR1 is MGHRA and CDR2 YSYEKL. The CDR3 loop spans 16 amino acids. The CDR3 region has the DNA TGCGCCAGCAGCCAAGACCGTGGACAGGGGAATCAGCCCCAGCATTTT. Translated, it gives CASSQDRGQGNQPQHF.

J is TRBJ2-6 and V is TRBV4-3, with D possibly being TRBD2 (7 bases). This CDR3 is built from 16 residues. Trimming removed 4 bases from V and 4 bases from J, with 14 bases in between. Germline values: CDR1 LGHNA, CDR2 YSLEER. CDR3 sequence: CASSREGGPGANVLTF. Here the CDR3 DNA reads TGCGCCAGCAGCCGGGAGGGGGGGCCCGGGGCCAACGTCCTGACTTTC.

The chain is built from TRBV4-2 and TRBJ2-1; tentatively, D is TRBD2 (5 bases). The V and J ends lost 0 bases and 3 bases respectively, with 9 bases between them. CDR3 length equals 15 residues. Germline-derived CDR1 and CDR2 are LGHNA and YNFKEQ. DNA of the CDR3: TGTGCCAGCAGCCAAGATGTGGACTTCTACAATGAGCAGTTCTTC. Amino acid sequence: CASSQDVDFYNEQFF.

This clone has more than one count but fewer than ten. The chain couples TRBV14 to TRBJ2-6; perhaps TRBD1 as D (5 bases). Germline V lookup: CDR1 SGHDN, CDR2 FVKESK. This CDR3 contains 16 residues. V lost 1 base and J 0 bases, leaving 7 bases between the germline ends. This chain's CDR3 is CASSQGGFSGANVLTF. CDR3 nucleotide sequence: TGTGCCAGCAGCCAAGGGGGCTTCTCTGGGGCCAACGTCCTGACTTTC.

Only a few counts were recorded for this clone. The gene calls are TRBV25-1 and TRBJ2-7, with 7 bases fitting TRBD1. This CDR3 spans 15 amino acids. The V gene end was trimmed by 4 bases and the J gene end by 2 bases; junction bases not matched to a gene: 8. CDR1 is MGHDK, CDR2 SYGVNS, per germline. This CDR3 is CASSVSRTGPYEQYF. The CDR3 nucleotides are TGTGCCAGCAGTGTGTCGCGGACAGGACCCTACGAGCAGTACTTC.

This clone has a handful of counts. CDR3 protein: CASSVTSGSETQYF. CDR3 in DNA: TGTGCCAGCAGCGTGACTAGCGGGAGCGAGACCCAGTACTTC. The V call is TRBV9, the J call TRBJ2-5, with 12 bases identical to TRBD2. The V gene end was trimmed by 2 bases and the J gene end by 5 bases; junction bases not matched to a gene: 1. Germline V CDR1 and CDR2: SGDLS, YYNGEE. The CDR3 spans 14 residues.

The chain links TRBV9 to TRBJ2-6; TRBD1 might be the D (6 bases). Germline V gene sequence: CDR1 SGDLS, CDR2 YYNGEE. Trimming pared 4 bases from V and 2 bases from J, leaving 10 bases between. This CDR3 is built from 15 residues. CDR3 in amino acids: CASSSRQAGANVLTF. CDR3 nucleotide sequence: TGTGCCAGCAGCTCGCGACAGGCTGGGGCCAACGTCCTGACTTTC.

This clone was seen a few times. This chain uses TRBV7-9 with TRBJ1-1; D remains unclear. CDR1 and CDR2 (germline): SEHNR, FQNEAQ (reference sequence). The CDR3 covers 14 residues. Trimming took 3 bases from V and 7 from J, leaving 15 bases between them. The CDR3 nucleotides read TGTGCCAGCAGCTTGAGGGTAGATTTGAGTGAAGCTTTCTTT. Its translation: CASSLRVDLSEAFF.

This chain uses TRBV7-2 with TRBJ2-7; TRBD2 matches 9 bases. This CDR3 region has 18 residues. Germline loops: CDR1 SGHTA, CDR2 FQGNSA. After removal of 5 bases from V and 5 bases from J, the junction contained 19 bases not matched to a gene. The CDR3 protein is CASSPRAVPSGRKDEQYF. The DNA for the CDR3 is TGTGCCAGCAGCCCTCGCGCGGTCCCCAGCGGGAGGAAGGACGAGCAGTACTTC.

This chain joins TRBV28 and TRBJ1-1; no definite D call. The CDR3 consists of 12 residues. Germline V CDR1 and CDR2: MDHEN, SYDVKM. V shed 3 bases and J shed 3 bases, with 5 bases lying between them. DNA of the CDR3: TGTGCCAGCAGTTTGAGGGACACTGAAGCTTTCTTT. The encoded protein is CASSLRDTEAFF.

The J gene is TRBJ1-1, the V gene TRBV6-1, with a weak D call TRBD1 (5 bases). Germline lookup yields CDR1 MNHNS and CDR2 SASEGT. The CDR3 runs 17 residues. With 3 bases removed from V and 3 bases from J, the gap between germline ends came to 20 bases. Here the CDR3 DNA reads TGTGCCAGCAGTGATAGACCCCATCCCAGGGTACACACTGAAGCTTTCTTT. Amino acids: CASSDRPHPRVHTEAFF.

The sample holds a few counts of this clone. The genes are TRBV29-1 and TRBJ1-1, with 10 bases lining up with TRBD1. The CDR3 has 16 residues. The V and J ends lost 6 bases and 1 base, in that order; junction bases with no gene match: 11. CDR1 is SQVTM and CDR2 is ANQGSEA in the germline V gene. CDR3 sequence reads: CSVPAGQGGTNTEAFF. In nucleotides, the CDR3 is TGCAGCGTCCCAGCCGGACAGGGGGGCACGAACACTGAAGCTTTCTTT.

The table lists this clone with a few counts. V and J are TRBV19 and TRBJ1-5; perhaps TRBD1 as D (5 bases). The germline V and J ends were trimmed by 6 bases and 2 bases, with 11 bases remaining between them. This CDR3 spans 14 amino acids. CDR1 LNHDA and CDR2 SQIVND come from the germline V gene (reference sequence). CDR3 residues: CASRTLQGNQPQHF. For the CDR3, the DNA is TGTGCCAGTAGGACCCTACAGGGCAATCAGCCCCAGCATTTT.

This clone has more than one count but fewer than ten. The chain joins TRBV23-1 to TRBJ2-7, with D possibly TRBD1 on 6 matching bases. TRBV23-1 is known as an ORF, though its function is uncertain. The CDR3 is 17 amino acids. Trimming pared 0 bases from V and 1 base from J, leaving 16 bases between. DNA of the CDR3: TGCGCCAGCAGTCAATCACGGGACACGGGGTCTTCCTACGAGCAGTACTTC. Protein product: CASSQSRDTGSSYEQYF.

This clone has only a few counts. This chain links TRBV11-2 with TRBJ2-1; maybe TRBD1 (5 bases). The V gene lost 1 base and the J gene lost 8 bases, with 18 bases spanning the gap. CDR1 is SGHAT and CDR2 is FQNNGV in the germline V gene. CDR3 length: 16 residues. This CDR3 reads CASSLGPDSVIHEQFF. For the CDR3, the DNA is TGTGCCAGCAGCTTAGGGCCTGACAGCGTTATCCATGAGCAGTTCTTC. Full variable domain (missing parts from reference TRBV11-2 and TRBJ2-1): EAGVAQSPRYKIIEKRQSVAFWCNPISGHATLYWYQQILGQGPKLLIQFQNNGVVDDSQLPKDRFSAERLKGVDSTLKIQPAKLEDSAVYLCASSLGPDSVIHEQFFGPGTRLTVL.

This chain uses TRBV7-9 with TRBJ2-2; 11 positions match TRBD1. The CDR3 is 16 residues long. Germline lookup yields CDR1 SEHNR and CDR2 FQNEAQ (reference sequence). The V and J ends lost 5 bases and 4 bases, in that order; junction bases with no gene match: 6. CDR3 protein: CASSQRTGGFTGELFF. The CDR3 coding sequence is TGTGCCAGCAGCCAAAGGACAGGGGGCTTCACCGGGGAGCTGTTTTTT.

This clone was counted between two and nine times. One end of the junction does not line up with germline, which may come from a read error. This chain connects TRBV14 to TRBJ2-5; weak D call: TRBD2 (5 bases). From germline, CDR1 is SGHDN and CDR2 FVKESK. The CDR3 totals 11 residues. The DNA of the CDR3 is TGTGCCAGCAGCCCAGCTGGAGGCCTCCACTTC. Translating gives CASSPAGGLHF. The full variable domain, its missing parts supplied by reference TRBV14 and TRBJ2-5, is EAGVTQFPSHSVIEKGQTVTLRCDPISGHDNLYWYRRVMGKEIKFLLHFVKESKQDESGMPNNRFLAERTGGTYSTLKVQPAELEDSGVYFCASSPAGGLHFGPGTRLLVL.

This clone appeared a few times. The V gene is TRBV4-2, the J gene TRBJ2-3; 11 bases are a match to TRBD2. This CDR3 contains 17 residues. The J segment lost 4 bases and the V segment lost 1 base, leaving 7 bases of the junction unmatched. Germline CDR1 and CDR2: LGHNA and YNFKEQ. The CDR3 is CASSQGHSGRAADTQYF. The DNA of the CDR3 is TGTGCCAGCAGCCAAGGCCATAGCGGGAGGGCGGCAGATACGCAGTATTTT.